Reported below is one T cell receptor beta chain. Antigen specificity is unknown. TCRdb's copy holds only in-frame clones and misses some; the assay was immunoSEQ multiplex PCR. The sample lists 150,000 to 200,000 clones, roughly 92% occurring once. The CDR3 covers 15 residues. Germline V CDR1 and CDR2: SGDLS, YYNGEE. Germline trimming cut 0 bases from V and 7 bases from J; bases unmatched to any gene: 3. The source of the sample is a study of T cell responses to AZD1222 COVID-19 vaccine. Overall study: Investigators merged groups given second doses at roughly 4 or roughly 12 weeks. Study conclusions and caveats: Donors skewed white British and female; clonal diversity was possibly underestimated. Spike-specific TCR breadth and depth went up after people got two AZD1222 doses. Nearly half of spike-specific TCRs reportedly target unmutated variant regions.

The receptor comes from an adult in good health. V gene TRBV9 combines with J gene TRBJ1-6; TRBD1 aligns across 8 bases. The sequencing here drew on peripheral blood, taken on day 0 of AZD1222 vaccination. CDR3 DNA: TGTGCCAGCAGCGTAGACGCAGGGGGCAATTCACCCCTCCACTTT. As protein: CASSVDAGGNSPLHF.